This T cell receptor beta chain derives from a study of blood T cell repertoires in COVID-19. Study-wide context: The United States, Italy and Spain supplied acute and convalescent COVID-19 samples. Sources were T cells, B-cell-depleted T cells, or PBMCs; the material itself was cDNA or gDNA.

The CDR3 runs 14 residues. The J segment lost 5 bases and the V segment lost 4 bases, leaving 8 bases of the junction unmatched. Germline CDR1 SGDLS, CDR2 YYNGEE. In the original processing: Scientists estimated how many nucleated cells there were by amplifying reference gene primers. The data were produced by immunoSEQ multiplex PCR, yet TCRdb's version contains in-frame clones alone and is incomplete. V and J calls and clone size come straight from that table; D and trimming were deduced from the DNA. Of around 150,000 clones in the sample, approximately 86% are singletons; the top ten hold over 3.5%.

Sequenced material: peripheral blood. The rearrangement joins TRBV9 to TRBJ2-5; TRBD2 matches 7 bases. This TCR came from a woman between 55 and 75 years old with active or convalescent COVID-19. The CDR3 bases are TGTGCCAGCAGCCTGACTAGCAGTCGCGAGACCCAGTACTTC. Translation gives CASSLTSSRETQYF.